These 12 T cell receptor beta chains were all obtained from the same sample, sequenced in a study of response to subunit inactivated influenza vaccine (dated by TCRdb to the late 2010s). The library was produced with RT-PCR. The sequencer listed for this sample is Illumina HiSeq 2500. TCRdb reanalyzed the raw reads on its own, using fastp at Q25 for trimming and MiXCR for clone calling, and kept in-frame beta chains. CDR3 protein sequences are deduplicated, and each keeps its most common genes and DNA. This sample lists about 520,000 distinct CDR3 sequences; roughly 9.7% were detected once. The ten biggest clones cover approximately 12% of the sample. According to the study, the label for this sample's time point signals: 45 to 50 days after influenza vaccine administration. This sample comprised PBMCs from blood, obtained more than 35 days after vaccination. The receptors were sampled from a man between 50 and 59 years old who received an inactivated influenza vaccine. Donor details come from another sample of the same person, matched by shared clones.

This clonotype showed up just a few times. The chain combines TRBV27 with TRBJ1-5, with D uncertain. The germline V gene has CDR1 MNHEY and CDR2 SMNVEV (reference sequence). The CDR3 has 13 amino acids. Trimming shortened V by 6 bases and J by 3 bases, and 9 bases separated the two germline ends. This CDR3 is CASSRMDNQPQHF. For the CDR3, the DNA is TGTGCCAGCAGCCGGATGGACAATCAGCCCCAGCATTTT.

This clonotype was observed a few times. The CDR3 loop reads CASSLDRGLGYTF. The DNA for the CDR3 is TGCGCCAGCAGCTTAGACAGGGGGCTTGGCTACACCTTC. The rearrangement joins TRBV5-1 to TRBJ1-2, with 10 bases fitting TRBD1. V shed 2 bases and J 7 bases; nucleotides not matched to a gene: 2. The CDR3 is made up of 13 amino acids. Germline values: CDR1 SGHRS, CDR2 YFSETQ.

This clonotype occurred a few times. The chain links TRBV6-2 or TRBV6-3 to TRBJ2-2; D unresolved. Germline V gene data show CDR1 as MNHEY and CDR2 as SVGEGT. This CDR3 is built from 13 residues. The ends were cut back, 0 bases at V and 4 bases at J, with 3 bases in the middle. Here the CDR3 reads CASSYSPTGELFF. DNA of the CDR3: TGTGCCAGCAGTTACTCGCCCACCGGGGAGCTGTTTTTT.

The chain has TRBV7-2 and TRBJ2-5, with 10 nucleotides matching TRBD2. After removal of 3 bases from V and 7 bases from J, the junction contained 8 bases not matched to a gene. This CDR3 region has 15 residues. CDR1 is SGHTA and CDR2 is FQGNSA in the germline V gene. This CDR3 reads CASSFSSGGGRTQYF. In DNA, the CDR3 is TGTGCCAGCAGCTTTTCTAGCGGGGGCGGGAGGACCCAGTACTTC. The full variable domain, with the rest looked up from reference TRBV7-2 and TRBJ2-5, is GAGVSQSPSNKVTEKGKDVELRCDPISGHTALYWYRQSLGQGLEFLIYFQGNSAPDKSGLPSDRFSAERTGGSVSTLTIQRTQQEDSAVYLCASSFSSGGGRTQYFGPGTRLLVL.

J is TRBJ2-7 and V is TRBV11-2, with TRBD2 identical over 7 bases. Per germline, CDR1 SGHAT and CDR2 FQNNGV. The trim removed 5 bases at V and 0 bases at J, leaving 4 bases unmatched. This CDR3 has 14 residues. The CDR3 nucleotides are TGTGCCAGCAGCGCCGGGACTAACTCCTACGAGCAGTACTTC. Protein: CASSAGTNSYEQYF.

This clonotype was seen more than once but under ten times. The chain has TRBV28 and TRBJ1-3; weak D call: TRBD1 (6 bases). Germline V gives CDR1 MDHEN, CDR2 SYDVKM. The CDR3 runs to 14 residues. The V gene lost 6 bases and the J gene lost 2 bases, with 11 bases spanning the gap. Here the CDR3 reads CASSPGQTGNTIYF. The CDR3 DNA sequence: TGTGCCAGCAGCCCAGGACAGACTGGAAACACCATATATTTT.

V and J are TRBV4-3 and TRBJ2-1, with D possibly matching TRBD1 (5 bases). The CDR3 has 17 amino acids. Germline CDR1 reads LGHNA; CDR2 reads YSLEER. The V gene lost 0 bases and the J gene lost 0 bases, with 12 bases spanning the gap. For the CDR3, the DNA is TGCGCCAGCAGCCAAGATACAGGACAAAGCTCCTACAATGAGCAGTTCTTC. Protein sequence: CASSQDTGQSSYNEQFF.

The chain links TRBV20-1 to TRBJ1-1, with TRBD1 as a possible D gene (5 bases). The germline V gene encodes CDR1 DFQATT and CDR2 SNEGSKA (reference sequence). This CDR3 contains 14 residues. Trimming left V 6 bases short and J 1 base short, with 15 bases between. CDR3 amino acids: CSAWIGGENTEAFF. The CDR3 DNA reads as TGCAGTGCCTGGATCGGGGGGGAGAACACTGAAGCTTTCTTT.

This clonotype was counted ten times or more. This chain connects TRBV7-9 to TRBJ2-3, with no clear D. Per the germline V gene, CDR1 is SEHNR and CDR2 is FQNEAQ (reference sequence). CDR3 length: 14 residues. Trimming removed 5 bases at V and 2 bases at J, with 11 bases between. CDR3 in DNA: TGTGCCAGCAGCCTGACCGGGTTCACAGATACGCAGTATTTT. Its translation is CASSLTGFTDTQYF. The full variable domain, rest sourced from reference TRBV7-9 and TRBJ2-3, is DTGVSQNPRHKITKRGQNVTFRCDPISEHNRLYWYRQTLGQGPEFLTYFQNEAQLEKSRLLSDRFSAERPKGSFSTLEIQRTEQGDSAMYLCASSLTGFTDTQYFGPGTRLTVL.

There are a few counts of this clonotype. The rearrangement links TRBV7-9 to TRBJ2-2; D possibly corresponds to TRBD2 (6 bases). Germline V gene lookup returns CDR1 SEHNR and CDR2 FQNEAQ (reference sequence). The CDR3 contains 16 residues. Trimming shortened V by 5 bases and J by 0 bases, and 13 bases separated the two germline ends. DNA of the CDR3: TGTGCCAGCAGCCCAGGGACTTTCGCGAACACCGGGGAGCTGTTTTTT. It codes for CASSPGTFANTGELFF.

This clonotype came up a few times. The chain links TRBV6-5 to TRBJ2-1; D is ambiguous. CDR1 and CDR2 (germline): MNHEY, SVGAGI. This CDR3 region has 14 residues. V was cut by 0 bases and J by 13 bases, with 16 bases left in between. For the CDR3, the DNA is TGTGCCAGCAGTTACTCGGCATTTGGTGACCACCAGTTCTTC. Residues: CASSYSAFGDHQFF.

In its sample, this clonotype was seen a few times. This chain joins TRBV6-5 and TRBJ2-7; possibly TRBD1 for D (5 bases). Trimming stripped 0 bases from V and 5 bases from J, with 14 bases between. Germline V gives CDR1 MNHEY, CDR2 SVGAGI. CDR3 length equals 15 residues. The chain's CDR3 is CASSYSYRSSNEQYF. The CDR3 nucleotides read TGTGCCAGCAGTTACTCTTACAGGTCGAGCAACGAGCAGTACTTC.